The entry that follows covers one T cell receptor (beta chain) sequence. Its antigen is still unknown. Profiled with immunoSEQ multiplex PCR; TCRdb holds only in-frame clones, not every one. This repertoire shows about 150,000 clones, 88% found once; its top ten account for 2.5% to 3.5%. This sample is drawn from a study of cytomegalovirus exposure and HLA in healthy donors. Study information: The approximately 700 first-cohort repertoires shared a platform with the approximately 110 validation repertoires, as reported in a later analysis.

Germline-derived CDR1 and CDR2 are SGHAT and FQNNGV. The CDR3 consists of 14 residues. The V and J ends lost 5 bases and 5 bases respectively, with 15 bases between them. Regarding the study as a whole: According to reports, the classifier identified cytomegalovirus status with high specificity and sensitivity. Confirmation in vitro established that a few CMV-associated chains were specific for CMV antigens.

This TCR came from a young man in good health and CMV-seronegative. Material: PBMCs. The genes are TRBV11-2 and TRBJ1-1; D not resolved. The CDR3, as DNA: TGTGCCAGCAGCCCCCCTTATGGCGGGACTGAAGCTTTCTTT. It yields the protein CASSPPYGGTEAFF.